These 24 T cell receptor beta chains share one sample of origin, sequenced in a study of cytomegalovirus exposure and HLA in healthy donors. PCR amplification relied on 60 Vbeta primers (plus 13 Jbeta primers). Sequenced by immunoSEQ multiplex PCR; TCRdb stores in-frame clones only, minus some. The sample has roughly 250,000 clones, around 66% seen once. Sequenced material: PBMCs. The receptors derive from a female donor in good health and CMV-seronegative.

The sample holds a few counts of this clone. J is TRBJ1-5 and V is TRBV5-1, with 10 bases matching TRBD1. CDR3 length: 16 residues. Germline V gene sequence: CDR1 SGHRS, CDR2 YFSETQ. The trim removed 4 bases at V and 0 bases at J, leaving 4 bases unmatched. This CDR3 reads CASSIGTGDSNQPQHF. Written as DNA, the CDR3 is TGCGCCAGCAGCATCGGGACAGGGGATAGCAATCAGCCCCAGCATTTT.

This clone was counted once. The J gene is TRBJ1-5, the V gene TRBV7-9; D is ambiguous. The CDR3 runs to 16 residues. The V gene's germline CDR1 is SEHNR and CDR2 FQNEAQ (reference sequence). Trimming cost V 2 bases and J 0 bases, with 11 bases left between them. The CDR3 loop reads CASSLTSDISNQPQHF. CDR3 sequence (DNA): TGTGCCAGCAGCTTAACGTCAGATATTAGCAATCAGCCCCAGCATTTT.

The CDR3 DNA sequence: TGTGCCAGCAGCTTAGCGGGGGTCACAGATACGCAGTATTTT. Translation: CASSLAGVTDTQYF. This chain links TRBV11-3 with TRBJ2-3, with D possibly TRBD2 on 6 matching bases. The CDR3 has 14 residues. Germline V gives CDR1 SGHNT, CDR2 YENEEA. V was shortened by 1 base and J by 2 bases, with 7 bases between the two germline ends.

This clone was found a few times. The CDR3 region is CASSDRDFPYNEQFF. The DNA of the CDR3 is TGTGCCAGCAGCGACCGGGACTTCCCTTACAATGAGCAGTTCTTC. The J gene is TRBJ2-1, the V gene TRBV9, with a possible D match to TRBD2 (6 bases). This CDR3 comprises 15 residues. With 3 bases removed from V and 4 bases from J, the gap between germline ends came to 14 bases. CDR1 and CDR2 from the germline V gene are SGDLS and YYNGEE.

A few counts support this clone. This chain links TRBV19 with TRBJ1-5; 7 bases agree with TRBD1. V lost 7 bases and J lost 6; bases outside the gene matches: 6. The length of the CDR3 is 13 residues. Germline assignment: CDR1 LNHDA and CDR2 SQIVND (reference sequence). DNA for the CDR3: TGTGCCAGTACAGTCAGGGGGGCTCAGCCCCAGCATTTT. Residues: CASTVRGAQPQHF.

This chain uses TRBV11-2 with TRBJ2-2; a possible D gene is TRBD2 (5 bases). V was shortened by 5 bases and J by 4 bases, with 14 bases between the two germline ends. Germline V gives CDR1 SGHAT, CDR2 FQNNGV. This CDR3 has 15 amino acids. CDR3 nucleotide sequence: TGTGCCAGCAGCCGATCCGGTGAGGGCACCGGGGAGCTGTTTTTT. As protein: CASSRSGEGTGELFF.

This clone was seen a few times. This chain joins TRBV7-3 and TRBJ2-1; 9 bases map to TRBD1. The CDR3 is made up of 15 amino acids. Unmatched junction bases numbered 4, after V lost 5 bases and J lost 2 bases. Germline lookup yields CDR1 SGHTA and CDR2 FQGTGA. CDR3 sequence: CASSPDRGAYNEQFF. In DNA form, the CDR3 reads TGTGCCAGCAGCCCGGACAGGGGAGCCTACAATGAGCAGTTCTTC.

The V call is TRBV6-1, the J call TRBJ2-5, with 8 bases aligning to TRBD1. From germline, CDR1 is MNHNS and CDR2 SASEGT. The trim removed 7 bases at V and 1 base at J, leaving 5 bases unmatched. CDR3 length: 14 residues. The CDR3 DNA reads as TGTGCCAGCACTCAGGGGGCGCGCCAAGAGACCCAGTACTTC. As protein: CASTQGARQETQYF.

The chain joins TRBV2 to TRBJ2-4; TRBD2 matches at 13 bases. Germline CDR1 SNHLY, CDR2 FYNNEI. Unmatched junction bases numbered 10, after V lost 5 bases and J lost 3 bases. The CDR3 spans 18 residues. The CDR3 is CASSLTSGRAEVKNIQYF. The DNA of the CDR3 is TGTGCCAGCAGTCTTACTAGCGGGAGGGCCGAGGTCAAAAACATTCAGTACTTC. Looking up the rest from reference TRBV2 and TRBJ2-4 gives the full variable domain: EPEVTQTPSHQVTQMGQEVILRCVPISNHLYFYWYRQILGQKVEFLVSFYNNEISEKSEIFDDQFSVERPDGSNFTLKIRSTKLEDSAMYFCASSLTSGRAEVKNIQYFGAGTRLSVL.

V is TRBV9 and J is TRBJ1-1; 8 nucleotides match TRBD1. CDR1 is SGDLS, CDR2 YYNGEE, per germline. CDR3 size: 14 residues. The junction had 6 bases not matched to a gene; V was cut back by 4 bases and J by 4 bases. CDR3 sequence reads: CASSLSTGGTEAFF. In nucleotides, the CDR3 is TGTGCCAGCAGCTTAAGTACAGGGGGCACTGAAGCTTTCTTT.

The chain's CDR3 is CASRSGAYNEQFF. DNA for the CDR3: TGTGCCAGTAGATCGGGTGCTTACAATGAGCAGTTCTTC. The V call is TRBV19, the J call TRBJ2-1, with no clear D. Trimming cost V 6 bases and J 4 bases, with 10 bases left between them. This CDR3 is built from 13 residues. Per the germline V gene, CDR1 is LNHDA and CDR2 is SQIVND (reference sequence).

DNA of the CDR3: TGTGCCAGCAGTGGGACTAGGGCGGGAGGACGAGCTGAGCAGTTCTTC. Translation: CASSGTRAGGRAEQFF. This chain joins TRBV27 and TRBJ2-1; 8 nucleotides align to TRBD2. V dropped 5 bases and J dropped 9; count of bases not matched to a gene: 15. This CDR3 comprises 16 residues. Germline-derived CDR1 and CDR2 are MNHEY and SMNVEV (reference sequence).

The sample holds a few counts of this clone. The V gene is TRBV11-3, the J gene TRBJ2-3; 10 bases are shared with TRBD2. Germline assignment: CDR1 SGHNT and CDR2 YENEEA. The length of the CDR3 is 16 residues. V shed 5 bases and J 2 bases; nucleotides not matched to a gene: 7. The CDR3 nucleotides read TGTGCCAGCAGCCCAGGACTAGCGGCCCTCACAGATACGCAGTATTTT. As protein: CASSPGLAALTDTQYF.

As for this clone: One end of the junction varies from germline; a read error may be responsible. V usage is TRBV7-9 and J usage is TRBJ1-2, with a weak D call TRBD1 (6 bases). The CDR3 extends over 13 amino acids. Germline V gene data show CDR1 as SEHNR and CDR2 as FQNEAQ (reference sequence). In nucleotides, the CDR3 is TGTTCCAGCAGCTTAGGGCAGGGGAATGGCTACACCTTC. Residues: CSSSLGQGNGYTF.

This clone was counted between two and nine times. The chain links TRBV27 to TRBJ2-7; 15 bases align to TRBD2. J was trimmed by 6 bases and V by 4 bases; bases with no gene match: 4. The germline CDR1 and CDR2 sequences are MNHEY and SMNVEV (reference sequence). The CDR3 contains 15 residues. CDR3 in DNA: TGTGCCAGCAGTTCGGGACTAGCGGGAGGAATCGAGCAGTACTTC. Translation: CASSSGLAGGIEQYF.

The chain's CDR3 is CASSQPSGRGDNEQFF. The CDR3 DNA is TGTGCCAGCAGCCAACCGAGCGGGAGGGGGGACAATGAGCAGTTCTTC. The chain combines TRBV4-2 with TRBJ2-1; 10 bases fit TRBD2. Trimming took 2 bases from V and 5 from J; bases not matched to a gene: 6. The CDR3 has 16 residues. CDR1 is LGHNA, CDR2 YNFKEQ, per germline.

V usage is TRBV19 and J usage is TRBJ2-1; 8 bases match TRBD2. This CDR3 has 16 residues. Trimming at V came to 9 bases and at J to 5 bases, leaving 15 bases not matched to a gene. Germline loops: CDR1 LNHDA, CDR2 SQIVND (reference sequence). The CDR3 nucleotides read TGTGCCAGAACACAAAGAAAGCGGGAGCGGGACAATGAGCAGTTCTTC. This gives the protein CARTQRKRERDNEQFF.

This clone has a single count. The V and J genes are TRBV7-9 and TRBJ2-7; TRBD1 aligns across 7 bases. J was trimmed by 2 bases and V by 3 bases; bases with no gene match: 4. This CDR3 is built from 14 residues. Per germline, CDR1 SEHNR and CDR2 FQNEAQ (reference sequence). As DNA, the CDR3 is TGTGCCAGCAGCTTCCTGGGACAGCCCTACGAGCAGTACTTC. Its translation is CASSFLGQPYEQYF.

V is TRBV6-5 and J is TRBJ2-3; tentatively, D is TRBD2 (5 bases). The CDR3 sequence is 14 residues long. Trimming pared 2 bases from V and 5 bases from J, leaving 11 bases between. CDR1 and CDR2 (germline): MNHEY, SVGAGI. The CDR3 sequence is CASSYGQRRDTQYF. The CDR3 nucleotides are TGTGCCAGCAGTTACGGCCAGCGGAGAGATACGCAGTATTTT.

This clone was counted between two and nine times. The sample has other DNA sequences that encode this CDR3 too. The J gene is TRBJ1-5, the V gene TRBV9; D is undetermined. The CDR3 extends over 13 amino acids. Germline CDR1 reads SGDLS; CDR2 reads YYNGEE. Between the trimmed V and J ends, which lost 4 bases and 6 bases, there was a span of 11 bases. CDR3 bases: TGTGCCAGCAGCCCTCGGCCGGGTCAGCCCCAGCATTTT. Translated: CASSPRPGQPQHF.

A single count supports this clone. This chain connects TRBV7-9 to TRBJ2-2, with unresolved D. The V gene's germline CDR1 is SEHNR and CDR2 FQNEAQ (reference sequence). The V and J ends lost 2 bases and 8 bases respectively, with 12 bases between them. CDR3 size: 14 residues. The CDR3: CASSLIPSTGELFF. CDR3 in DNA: TGTGCCAGCAGCTTAATCCCGAGTACTGGGGAGCTGTTTTTT.

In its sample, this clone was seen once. The DNA of the CDR3 is TGTGCCAGCAGCAACTCGGACAGGAAGGTCCATGAGCAGTTCTTC. This gives the protein CASSNSDRKVHEQFF. The chain links TRBV21-1 to TRBJ2-1; no DNA check was done on the table's D call, TRBD1. TRBV21-1 is flagged as a pseudogene. CDR3 length equals 15 residues.

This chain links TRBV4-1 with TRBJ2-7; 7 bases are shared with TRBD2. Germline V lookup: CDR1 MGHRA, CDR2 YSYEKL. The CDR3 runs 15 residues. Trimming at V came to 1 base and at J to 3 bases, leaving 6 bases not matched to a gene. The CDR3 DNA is TGCGCCAGCAGCCAAGTCAGCGGGACCCTCTACGAGCAGTACTTC. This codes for CASSQVSGTLYEQYF.

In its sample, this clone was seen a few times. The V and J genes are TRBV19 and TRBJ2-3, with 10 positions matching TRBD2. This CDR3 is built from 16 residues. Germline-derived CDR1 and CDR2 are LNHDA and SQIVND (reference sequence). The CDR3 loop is CASSSGSAKITDTQYF. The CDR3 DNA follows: TGTGCATCGTCTAGCGGGAGCGCAAAAATCACAGATACGCAGTATTTT. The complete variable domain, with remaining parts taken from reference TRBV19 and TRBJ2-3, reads DGGITQSPKYLFRKEGQNVTLSCEQNLNHDAMYWYRQDPGQGLRLIYYSQIVNDFQKGDIAEGYSVSREKKESFPLTVTSAQKNPTAFYLCASSSGSAKITDTQYFGPGTRLTVL.